The sequence of this T cell receptor (beta chain) was determined in a study of blood T cell repertoires in COVID-19 (dated by TCRdb to 2020 to 2022). With regard to the full study: The collaborator samples originated in the United States, Italy and Spain and spanned the acute and convalescent phases of COVID-19. Where available, HLA class I and class II types were obtained from metadata supplied by the sample provider rather than from assay-based typing. The dataset comprised deeply sampled blood TCRbeta repertoires from subjects exposed to, actively infected with, or recovered from COVID-19. Samples came from the ongoing ImmuneRACE study (first 160 participants) plus 1,254 subjects from 6 global collaborators. The repertoires were released in a freely available public database meant as a resource for research on the immune response to SARS-CoV-2. Sample metadata almost always included a de-identified subject ID, COVID-19 status, age in years and sex. The material from the prospective study consisted of cDNA or gDNA derived from T cells, B-cell-depleted T cells, or PBMCs.

Note on this clone: What antigen it recognizes has not been identified. It has no much larger one-base neighbor in the sample; base qualities were not kept.

The immunoSEQ Assay, a bias-controlled multiplex PCR, was used to amplify TCRbeta CDR3 regions from genomic DNA. In the authors' own workflow: The number of nucleated cells in each sample was estimated from the amplification of reference gene primers within the assay. To quantify the absolute abundance of each unique TCRbeta CDR3 rearrangement, sequence reads were collapsed and filtered. For each sample, productive Simpson clonality was calculated by taking the square root of Simpson's diversity index across productive rearrangements. TCRdb carries this immuneACCESS record with in-frame sequences only. Its versions omit some clonotypes, under half of them owing to an unresolved V gene in the studies checked, with the rest unexplained. V, J and clone size were drawn from that table, and D and trimming were deduced from the DNA. The sample contains 25,000 to 30,000 clones, roughly nine tenths of them found a single time. The top ten clones comprise over 4.5% of the sample.

Counted from cysteine to phenylalanine, this CDR3 has 17 amino acids. Only the CDR3 portion is preserved as DNA: 51 bases, with reading frame beginning at the first base. V is shortened by 0 bases, J by 6 bases, and the region joining them spans 19 bases. Via the germline V gene, CDR1 is KGHSH and CDR2 LQKENI. Each collaborating institution followed its own protocols to collect whole blood in K2EDTA tubes. For TCRbeta analysis, collaborators shipped samples in one of three forms: frozen whole blood, isolated PBMCs, or DNA extracted from either of those sample types. Study-wide conclusions, independent of this receptor: The quantity of clinical and demographic metadata differed by source and by participant and was supplied without curation.

This chain is built from TRBV18 and TRBJ2-3; a tentative D match to TRBD2 spans 7 bases. Sequences were obtained from peripheral blood. This sequence was found in a man aged 65-85 years with active COVID-19. The nucleotide sequence reads TGTGCCAGCTCACCACCGTGGGGGGGGGCCTCCCGGGATACGCAGTATTTT. Its protein reads: CASSPPWGGASRDTQYF.